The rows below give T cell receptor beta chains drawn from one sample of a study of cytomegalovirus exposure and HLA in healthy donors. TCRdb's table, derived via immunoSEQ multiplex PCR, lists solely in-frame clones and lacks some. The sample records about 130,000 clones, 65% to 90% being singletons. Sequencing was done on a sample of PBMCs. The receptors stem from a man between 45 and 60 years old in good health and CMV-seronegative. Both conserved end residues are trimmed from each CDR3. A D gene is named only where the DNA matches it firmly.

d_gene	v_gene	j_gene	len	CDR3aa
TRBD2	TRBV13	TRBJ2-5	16	ASSFSLVAGGPRETQY
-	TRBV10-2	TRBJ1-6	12	ASTADIWNSPLH
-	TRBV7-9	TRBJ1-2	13	ASSLGQVNSNGYT
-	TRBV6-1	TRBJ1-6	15	ASSVDRRGTNNSPLH
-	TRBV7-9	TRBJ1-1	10	ASSPRHTEAF
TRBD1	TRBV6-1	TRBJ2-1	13	ASSEARGTGLEQF
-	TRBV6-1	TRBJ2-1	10	ASSEFGSEEF
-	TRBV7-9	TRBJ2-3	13	ASSLGHRGTDTQY
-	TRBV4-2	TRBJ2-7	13	ASSQEGLLSYEQY
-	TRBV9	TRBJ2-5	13	ASAPGGAPGETQY
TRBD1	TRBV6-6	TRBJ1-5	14	ASSPRMRQGDQPQH
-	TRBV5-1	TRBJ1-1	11	ASSSLMNTEAF
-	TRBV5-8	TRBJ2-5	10	ASRGQKATQY
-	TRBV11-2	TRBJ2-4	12	ASSPIGGVNIQY
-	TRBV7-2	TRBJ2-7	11	ASSLGRSYEQY
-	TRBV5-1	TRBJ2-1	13	ASSLGTEIYNEQF
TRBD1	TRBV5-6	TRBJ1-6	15	ASSPLTGVSYNSPLH
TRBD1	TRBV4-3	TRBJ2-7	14	ASSQEAGQGYYEQY
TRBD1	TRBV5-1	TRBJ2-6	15	ASSRGPGGPGANVLT
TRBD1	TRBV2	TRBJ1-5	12	ASSRQGNNQPQH
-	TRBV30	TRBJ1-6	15	AWSVMQISSYNSPLH
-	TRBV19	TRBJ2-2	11	ASSSQGTGELF
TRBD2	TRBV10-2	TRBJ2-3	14	ASKSGLAGVADTQY
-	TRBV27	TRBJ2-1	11	ASRRTGYNEQF
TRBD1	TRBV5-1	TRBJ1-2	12	ASSTDRAPYGYT
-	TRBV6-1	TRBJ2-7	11	ASKPGQNYEQY
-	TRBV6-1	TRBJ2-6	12	AGARVAGANVLT
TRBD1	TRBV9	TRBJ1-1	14	ASSGDRAYRNTEAF
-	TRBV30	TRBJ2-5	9	AWSVPGAQY
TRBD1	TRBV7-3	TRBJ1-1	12	ASSWDRENTEAF
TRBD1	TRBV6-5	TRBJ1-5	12	ASSYSPGGQPQH
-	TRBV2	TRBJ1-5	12	ASSDSGVNQPQH
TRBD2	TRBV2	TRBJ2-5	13	ASSELTSGQETQY
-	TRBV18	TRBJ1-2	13	ASSEGQGKSYGYT
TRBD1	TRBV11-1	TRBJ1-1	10	ATRTGRTEAF
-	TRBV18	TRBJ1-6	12	ASSPPTGFGPLH
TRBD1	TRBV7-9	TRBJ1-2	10	ASSDRVYGYT
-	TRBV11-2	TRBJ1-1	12	ASSLRRGGTEAF
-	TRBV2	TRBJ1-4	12	ASIALGGNEKLF
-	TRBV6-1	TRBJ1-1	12	ASSAAGTLTEAF
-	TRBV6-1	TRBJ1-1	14	ASSDSLPRMRTEAF
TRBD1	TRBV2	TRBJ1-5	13	ASCPLGQAGQPQH
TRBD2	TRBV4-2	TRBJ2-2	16	ASSQDGTSGIFTGELF
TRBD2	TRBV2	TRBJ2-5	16	ASSVGILAGGLGETQY